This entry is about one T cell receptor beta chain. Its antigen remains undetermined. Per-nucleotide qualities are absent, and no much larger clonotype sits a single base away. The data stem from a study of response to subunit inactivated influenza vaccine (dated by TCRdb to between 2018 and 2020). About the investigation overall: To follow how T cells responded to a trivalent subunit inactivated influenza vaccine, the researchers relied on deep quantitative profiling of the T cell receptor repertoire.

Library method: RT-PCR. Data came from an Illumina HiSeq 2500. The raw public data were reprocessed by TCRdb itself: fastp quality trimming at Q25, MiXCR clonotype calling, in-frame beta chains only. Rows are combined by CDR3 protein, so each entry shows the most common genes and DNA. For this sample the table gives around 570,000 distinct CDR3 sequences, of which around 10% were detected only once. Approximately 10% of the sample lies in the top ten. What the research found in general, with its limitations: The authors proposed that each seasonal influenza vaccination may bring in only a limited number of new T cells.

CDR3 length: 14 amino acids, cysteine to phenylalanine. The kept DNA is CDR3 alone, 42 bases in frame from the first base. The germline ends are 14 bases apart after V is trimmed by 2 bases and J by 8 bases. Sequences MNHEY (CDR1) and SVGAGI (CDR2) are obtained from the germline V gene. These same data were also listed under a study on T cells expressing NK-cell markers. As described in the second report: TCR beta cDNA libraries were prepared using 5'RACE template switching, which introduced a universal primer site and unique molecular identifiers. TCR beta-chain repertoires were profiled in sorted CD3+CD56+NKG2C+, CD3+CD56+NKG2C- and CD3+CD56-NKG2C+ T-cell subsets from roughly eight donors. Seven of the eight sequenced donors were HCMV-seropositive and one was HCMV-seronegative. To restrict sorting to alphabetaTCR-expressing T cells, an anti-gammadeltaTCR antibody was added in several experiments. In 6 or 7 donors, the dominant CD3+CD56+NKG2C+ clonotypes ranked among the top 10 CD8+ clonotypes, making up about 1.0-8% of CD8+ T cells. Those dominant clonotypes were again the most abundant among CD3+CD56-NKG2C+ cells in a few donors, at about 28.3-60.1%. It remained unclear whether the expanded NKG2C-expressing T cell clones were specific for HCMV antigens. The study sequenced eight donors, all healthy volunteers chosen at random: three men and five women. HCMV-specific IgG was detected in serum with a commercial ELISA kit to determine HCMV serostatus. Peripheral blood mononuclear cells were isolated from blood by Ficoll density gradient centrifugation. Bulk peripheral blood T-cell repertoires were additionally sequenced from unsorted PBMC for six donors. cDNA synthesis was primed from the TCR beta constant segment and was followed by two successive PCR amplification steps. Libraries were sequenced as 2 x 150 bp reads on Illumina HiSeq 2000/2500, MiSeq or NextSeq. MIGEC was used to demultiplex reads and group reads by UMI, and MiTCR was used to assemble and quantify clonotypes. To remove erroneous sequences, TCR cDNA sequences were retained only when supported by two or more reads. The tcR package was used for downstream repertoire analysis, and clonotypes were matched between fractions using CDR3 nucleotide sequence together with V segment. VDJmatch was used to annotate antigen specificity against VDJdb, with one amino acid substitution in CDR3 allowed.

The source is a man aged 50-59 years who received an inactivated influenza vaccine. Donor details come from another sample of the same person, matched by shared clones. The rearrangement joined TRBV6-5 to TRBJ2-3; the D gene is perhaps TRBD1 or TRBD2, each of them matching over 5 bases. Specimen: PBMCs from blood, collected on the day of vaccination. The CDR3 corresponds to CASSYGGNMVTQYF. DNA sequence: TGTGCCAGCAGTTACGGGGGTAACATGGTTACGCAGTATTTT.